The clone carrying this TCR beta chain counts as medium-sized. Its cognate antigen is unknown. Germline V gene sequence: CDR1 SGHVS, CDR2 FQNEAQ. The CDR3 contains 14 residues. Trimming at V came to 4 bases and at J to 7 bases, leaving 7 bases not matched to a gene. These data are taken from a study of breast tumors, draining lymph nodes, adjacent tissues. TCRdb redid the calling of the multiplex PCR reads with MiXCR, one entry per CDR3 protein. The sample includes some 25,000 distinct CDR3 sequences, approximately 70% of them seen just once. Study outcomes and limitations: That most tumor T cells come from lymph nodes remained unproven. Tumors had less TCR diversity than lymph nodes, more than nontumor tissue.

The chain couples TRBV7-8 to TRBJ1-2, with 9 bases fitting TRBD1. This TCR came from a female donor with breast cancer. Some clones in this sample may be carry-over from other donors' samples. What was sequenced was tumor-adjacent breast tissue. Written as DNA, the CDR3 is TGTGCCAGCAGCTCGGACAGGGGAGGCTCTGGCTACACCTTC. Encoded protein: CASSSDRGGSGYTF.